Listed here are 6 T cell receptor beta chains from one sample, sequenced in a study of blood T cell repertoires in COVID-19 (dated by TCRdb to the early 2020s). Library creation used the immunoSEQ multiplex PCR assay. Not all clones reach the TCRdb copy of this immuneACCESS table, which keeps in-frame sequences only. Checked studies attribute under half of the gap to unresolved V genes and leave the rest unexplained. In this sample the table shows under 250,000 clones, 84% of which occur a single time. About 1.5% of the sample goes to the ten largest clones. The sample comprised peripheral blood. These receptors were obtained from a woman in her thirties or forties who had recovered from COVID-19.

The chain is built from TRBV15 and TRBJ2-6, with 7 bases lining up with TRBD1. The V gene end was trimmed by 2 bases and the J gene end by 0 bases; junction bases not matched to a gene: 10. This CDR3 region has 19 residues. Germline loops: CDR1 LNHNV, CDR2 YYDKDF (reference sequence). DNA for the CDR3: TGTGCCACCAGCAGACCTACAGGGGTGAGTAACTCTGGGGCCAACGTCCTGACTTTC. Its protein product is CATSRPTGVSNSGANVLTF. Full variable domain (rest looked up from reference TRBV15 and TRBJ2-6): DAMVIQNPRYQVTQFGKPVTLSCSQTLNHNVMYWYQQKSSQAPKLLFHYYDKDFNNEADTPDNFQSRRPNTSFCFLDIRSPGLGDTAMYLCATSRPTGVSNSGANVLTFGAGSRLTVL.

The chain links TRBV7-9 to TRBJ2-6, with unresolved D. Deletions cut 4 bases from V and 1 base from J, with 8 bases between. Germline V gene data show CDR1 as SEHNR and CDR2 as FQNEAQ (reference sequence). The CDR3 runs to 15 residues. Here the CDR3 reads CASSSRASGANVLTF. CDR3 bases: TGTGCCAGCAGCTCCCGCGCTTCTGGGGCCAACGTCCTGACTTTC.

The genes are TRBV7-9 and TRBJ1-2, with D tentatively TRBD1 (6 bases). V was cut by 2 bases and J by 0 bases, with 16 bases left in between. The CDR3 runs to 17 residues. Germline V gives CDR1 SEHNR, CDR2 FQNEAQ (reference sequence). The CDR3 DNA follows: TGTGCCAGCAGCTTATATGGGACACGGGAAGCTAACTATGGCTACACCTTC. Translated, it gives CASSLYGTREANYGYTF.

The J gene is TRBJ1-1, the V gene TRBV7-9; no clear D. Germline-derived CDR1 and CDR2 are SEHNR and FQNEAQ (reference sequence). Trimming left V 2 bases short and J 2 bases short, with 9 bases between. CDR3 length: 14 residues. This CDR3 is CASSLLRVNTEAFF. As DNA, the CDR3 is TGTGCCAGCAGCTTACTGCGCGTCAACACTGAAGCTTTCTTT.

This chain links TRBV5-1 with TRBJ1-1; 8 bases map to TRBD1. Per the germline V gene, CDR1 is SGHRS and CDR2 is YFSETQ. The CDR3 loop spans 14 amino acids. J was trimmed by 1 base and V by 4 bases; bases with no gene match: 3. CDR3 bases: TGCGCCAGCAGCATGGACAGGGAGAACACTGAAGCTTTCTTT. It yields the protein CASSMDRENTEAFF.

The chain employs TRBV28 and TRBJ1-1; 8 bases line up with TRBD1. The CDR3 contains 13 residues. V shed 5 bases, J shed 11 bases, and the junction held 10 bases outside the gene matches. Germline CDR1 and CDR2: MDHEN and SYDVKM. CDR3 coding DNA: TGTGCCAGCAGTCCCCCCCAACGGACAGGGGCTTTCTTT. Protein sequence: CASSPPQRTGAFF.